This TCR beta chain was obtained from a study of blood T cell repertoires in COVID-19. Study context: Researchers got acute and convalescent COVID-19 samples from the United States, Italy and Spain.

Profiled with immunoSEQ multiplex PCR; TCRdb holds only in-frame clones, not every one. Among under 300,000 clones listed, more than 75% were seen once. Sequencing was done on a sample of PBMCs or T cells enriched from blood (not recorded which). This clonotype originated in a woman aged 35 to 49 with acute COVID-19.

CDR3 protein: CASSASREQFF. Here the CDR3 DNA reads TGTGCCAGCAGCGCCAGCAGGGAGCAGTTCTTC. This chain links TRBV7-6 with TRBJ2-1; D is unresolved. Trimming removed 5 bases at V and 10 bases at J, with 9 bases between. Germline values: CDR1 SGHVS, CDR2 FNYEAQ. CDR3 length equals 11 residues.